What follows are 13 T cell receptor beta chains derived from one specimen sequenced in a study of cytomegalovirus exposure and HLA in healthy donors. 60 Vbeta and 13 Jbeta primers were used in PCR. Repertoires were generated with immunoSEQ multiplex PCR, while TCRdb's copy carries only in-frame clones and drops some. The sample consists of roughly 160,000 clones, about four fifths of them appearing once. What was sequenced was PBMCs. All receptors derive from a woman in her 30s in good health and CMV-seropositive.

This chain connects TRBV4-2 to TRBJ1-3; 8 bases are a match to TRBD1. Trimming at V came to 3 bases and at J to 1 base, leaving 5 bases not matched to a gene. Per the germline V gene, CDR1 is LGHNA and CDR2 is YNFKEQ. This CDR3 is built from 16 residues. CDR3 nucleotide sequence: TGTGCCAGCAGCCACAGGGGGCTGAGGTCTGGAAACACCATATATTTT. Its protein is CASSHRGLRSGNTIYF.

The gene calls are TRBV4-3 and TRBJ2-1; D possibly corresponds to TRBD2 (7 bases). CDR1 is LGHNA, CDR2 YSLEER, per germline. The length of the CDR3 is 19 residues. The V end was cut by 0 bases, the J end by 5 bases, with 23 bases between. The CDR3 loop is CASSQDLIVGGGINNEQFF. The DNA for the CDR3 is TGCGCCAGCAGCCAAGATCTCATCGTGGGGGGGGGCATCAACAATGAGCAGTTCTTC.

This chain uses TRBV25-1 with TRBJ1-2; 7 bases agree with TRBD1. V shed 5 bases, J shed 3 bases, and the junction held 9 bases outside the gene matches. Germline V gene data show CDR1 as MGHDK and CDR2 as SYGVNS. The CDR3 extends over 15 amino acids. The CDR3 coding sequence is TGTGCCAGCAGTACACACGGACAGGACTACTATGGCTACACCTTC. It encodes CASSTHGQDYYGYTF.

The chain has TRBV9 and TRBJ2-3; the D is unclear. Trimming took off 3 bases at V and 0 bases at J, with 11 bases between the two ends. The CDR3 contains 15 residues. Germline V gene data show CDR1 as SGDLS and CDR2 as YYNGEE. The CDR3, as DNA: TGTGCCAGCAGCGCTCAGGTTTCTAGCACAGATACGCAGTATTTT. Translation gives CASSAQVSSTDTQYF.

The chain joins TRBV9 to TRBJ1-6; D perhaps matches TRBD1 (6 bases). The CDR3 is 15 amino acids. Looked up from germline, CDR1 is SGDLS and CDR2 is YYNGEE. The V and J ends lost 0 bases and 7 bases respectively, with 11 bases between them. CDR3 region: CASSVEGGQNSPLHF. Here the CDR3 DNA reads TGTGCCAGCAGCGTAGAGGGGGGGCAAAATTCACCCCTCCACTTT.

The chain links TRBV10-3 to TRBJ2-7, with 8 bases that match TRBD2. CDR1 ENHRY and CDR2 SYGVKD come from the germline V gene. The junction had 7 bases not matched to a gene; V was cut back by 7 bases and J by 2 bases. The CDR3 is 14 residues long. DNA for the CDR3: TGTGCCATCAATATGCGGGGGGCAACCTACGAGCAGTACTTC. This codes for CAINMRGATYEQYF.

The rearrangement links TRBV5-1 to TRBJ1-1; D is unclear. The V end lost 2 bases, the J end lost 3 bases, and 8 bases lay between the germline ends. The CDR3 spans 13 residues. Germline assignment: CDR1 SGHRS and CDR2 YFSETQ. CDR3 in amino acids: CASSFIADTEAFF. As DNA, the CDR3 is TGCGCCAGCAGCTTCATAGCGGACACTGAAGCTTTCTTT.

Written as DNA, the CDR3 is TGTGCCAGCAGCAAAGGACTAGCGGCTCACGAGCAGTACTTC. It specifies CASSKGLAAHEQYF. V gene TRBV9 combines with J gene TRBJ2-7; the match to TRBD2 covers 10 bases. Unmatched junction bases numbered 6, after V lost 4 bases and J lost 5 bases. Germline values: CDR1 SGDLS, CDR2 YYNGEE. This CDR3 has 14 amino acids.

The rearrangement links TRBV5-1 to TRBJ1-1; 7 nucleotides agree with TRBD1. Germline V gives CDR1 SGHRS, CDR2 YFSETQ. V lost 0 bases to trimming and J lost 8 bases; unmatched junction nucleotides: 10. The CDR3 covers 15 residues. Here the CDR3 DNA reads TGCGCCAGCAGCTTGGCCGGACACAGGGGCGGGGAAGCTTTCTTT. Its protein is CASSLAGHRGGEAFF. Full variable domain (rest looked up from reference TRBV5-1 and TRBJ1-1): KAGVTQTPRYLIKTRGQQVTLSCSPISGHRSVSWYQQTPGQGLQFLFEYFSETQRNKGNFPGRFSGRQFSNSRSEMNVSTLELGDSALYLCASSLAGHRGGEAFFGQGTRLTVV.

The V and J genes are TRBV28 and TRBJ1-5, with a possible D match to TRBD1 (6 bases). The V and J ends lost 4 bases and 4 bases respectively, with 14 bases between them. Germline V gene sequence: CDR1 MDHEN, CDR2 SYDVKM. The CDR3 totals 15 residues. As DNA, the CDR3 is TGTGCCAGCAGTTCCCCCGGGACACAGAATCAGCCCCAGCATTTT. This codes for CASSSPGTQNQPQHF.

This CDR3 is CASSQDSTSGVYEQYF. In DNA, the CDR3 is TGCGCCAGCAGCCAAGATTCGACTAGCGGGGTATACGAGCAGTACTTC. The gene calls are TRBV4-1 and TRBJ2-7, with 11 nucleotides matching TRBD2. Germline V lookup: CDR1 MGHRA, CDR2 YSYEKL. The CDR3 consists of 16 residues. Unmatched junction bases numbered 5, after V lost 0 bases and J lost 4 bases.

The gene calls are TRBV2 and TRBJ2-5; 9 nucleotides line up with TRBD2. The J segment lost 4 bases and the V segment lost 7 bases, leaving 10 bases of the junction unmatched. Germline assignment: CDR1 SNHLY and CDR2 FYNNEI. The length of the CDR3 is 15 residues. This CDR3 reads CASTPQRGAAETQYF. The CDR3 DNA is TGTGCCAGCACCCCCCAGCGGGGGGCCGCAGAGACCCAGTACTTC.

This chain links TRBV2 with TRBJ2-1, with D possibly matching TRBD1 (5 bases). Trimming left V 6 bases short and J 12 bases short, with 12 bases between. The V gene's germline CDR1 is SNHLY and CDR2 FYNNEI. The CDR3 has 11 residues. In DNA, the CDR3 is TGTGCCAGCAGAGGCGCCCAGGGGCAGTTCTTC. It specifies CASRGAQGQFF.